The 13 T cell receptor beta chains reported below all come from one sample, sequenced in a study of cytomegalovirus exposure and HLA in healthy donors. This PCR relied on a set of 60 Vbeta primers and 13 Jbeta primers. TCRdb's table, derived via immunoSEQ multiplex PCR, lists solely in-frame clones and lacks some. This table holds about 150,000 clones, 65% to 80% found once. Material: PBMCs. Every receptor here comes from a young man in good health and CMV-seronegative.

This clone has more than one count but fewer than ten. The V call is TRBV9, the J call TRBJ2-1; 12 bases agree with TRBD2. Trimming removed 0 bases from V and 6 bases from J; junction bases left unmatched: 1. CDR1 is SGDLS and CDR2 is YYNGEE in the germline V gene. The CDR3 is 15 amino acids. CDR3 sequence reads: CASSVGTSGANEQFF. The CDR3 bases are TGTGCCAGCAGCGTAGGGACTAGCGGGGCCAATGAGCAGTTCTTC.

The V gene is TRBV7-2, the J gene TRBJ1-5; unclear D gene. V lost 5 bases and J 6 bases, leaving 8 bases between the germline ends. The CDR3 runs to 12 residues. Germline CDR1 is SGHTA and CDR2 is FQGNSA. CDR3 loop: CASSLRSQPQHF. CDR3 nucleotides: TGTGCCAGCAGCCTTCGGAGTCAGCCCCAGCATTTT.

The chain has TRBV11-2 and TRBJ1-5; D is unresolved. V gave up 0 bases and J gave up 0 bases, with 6 bases separating them. Germline V gene data show CDR1 as SGHAT and CDR2 as FQNNGV. This CDR3 is built from 15 residues. The CDR3 DNA is TGTGCCAGCAGCTTAGACGGTGATAGCAATCAGCCCCAGCATTTT. Its protein product is CASSLDGDSNQPQHF. The full variable domain, with the rest looked up from reference TRBV11-2 and TRBJ1-5, is EAGVAQSPRYKIIEKRQSVAFWCNPISGHATLYWYQQILGQGPKLLIQFQNNGVVDDSQLPKDRFSAERLKGVDSTLKIQPAKLEDSAVYLCASSLDGDSNQPQHFGDGTRLSIL.

This chain connects TRBV4-3 to TRBJ2-7; 9 bases align to TRBD1. Germline V lookup: CDR1 LGHNA, CDR2 YSLEER. Trimming cost V 4 bases and J 0 bases; bases outside gene matches: 10. This CDR3 has 17 residues. The DNA for the CDR3 is TGCGCCAGCAGCCCTCTCATCGGGACAGGGCTCTCCTACGAGCAGTACTTC. Translation: CASSPLIGTGLSYEQYF.

Only a few counts were recorded for this clone. The chain has TRBV5-1 and TRBJ1-5; D perhaps matches TRBD1 (6 bases). This CDR3 is built from 14 residues. V was trimmed by 2 bases and J by 10 bases, leaving 16 bases between them. CDR1 and CDR2 from the germline V gene are SGHRS and YFSETQ. This CDR3 reads CASSLTGPLGPQHF. The CDR3 DNA reads TGCGCCAGCAGCTTAACAGGGCCTTTGGGTCCCCAGCATTTT.

V is TRBV7-9 and J is TRBJ1-4, with 7 bases identical to TRBD1. The CDR3 loop spans 12 amino acids. Per germline, CDR1 SEHNR and CDR2 FQNEAQ (reference sequence). Germline trimming cut 5 bases from V and 12 bases from J; bases unmatched to any gene: 6. CDR3 nucleotides: TGTGCCAGCAGCCCTATCACAGGGGAACTGTTTTTT. It specifies CASSPITGELFF.

This rearrangement joins TRBV2 to TRBJ2-7; TRBD1 agrees at 7 bases. The trim removed 4 bases at V and 0 bases at J, leaving 6 bases unmatched. CDR3 length: 15 residues. Germline lookup yields CDR1 SNHLY and CDR2 FYNNEI. The CDR3 nucleotides are TGTGCCAGCAGTGGTGACAGGGCAAACTCCTACGAGCAGTACTTC. Amino acid sequence: CASSGDRANSYEQYF.

The chain joins TRBV29-1 to TRBJ1-2; D call uncertain. V dropped 7 bases and J dropped 5 bases, with 11 bases sitting between them. This CDR3 is built from 11 residues. Germline CDR1 and CDR2: SQVTM and ANQGSEA. CDR3 nucleotides: TGCAGCGCCGTGGAGGCATATGGCTACACCTTC. Its protein product is CSAVEAYGYTF.

J is TRBJ1-1 and V is TRBV18; 10 bases are a match to TRBD1. Trimming at V came to 2 bases and at J to 11 bases, leaving 17 bases not matched to a gene. The V gene's germline CDR1 is KGHSH and CDR2 LQKENI. The CDR3 contains 17 residues. The CDR3 here is CASSPARDRGRTGAAFF. The CDR3 DNA reads as TGTGCCAGCTCACCAGCCCGGGACAGGGGACGAACGGGGGCCGCTTTCTTT.

V usage is TRBV2 and J usage is TRBJ2-3; 9 nucleotides agree with TRBD1. This CDR3 region has 15 residues. V shed 4 bases, J shed 1 base, and the junction held 3 bases outside the gene matches. Germline CDR1 is SNHLY and CDR2 is FYNNEI. Here the CDR3 reads CASSGGQGGTDTQYF. The CDR3 DNA reads TGTGCCAGCAGTGGGGGACAGGGAGGCACAGATACGCAGTATTTT.

The rearrangement joins TRBV5-1 to TRBJ1-6; TRBD1 agrees at 9 bases. The CDR3 contains 15 residues. The J segment lost 8 bases and the V segment lost 4 bases, leaving 7 bases of the junction unmatched. CDR1 is SGHRS and CDR2 is YFSETQ in the germline V gene. CDR3 sequence reads: CASSDLQGAHSPLHF. In DNA form, the CDR3 reads TGCGCCAGCAGCGACCTACAGGGGGCCCATTCACCCCTCCACTTT.

This sequence joins TRBV21-1 and TRBJ1-1; the DNA was not used to check the table's D call, TRBD1. TRBV21-1 is a listed pseudogene. The CDR3 has 14 residues. The CDR3 DNA is TGTGCCAGCTCACAAAAGCAGGAGAACACTGAAGCTTTCTTT. This encodes CASSQKQENTEAFF.

This rearrangement joins TRBV11-1 to TRBJ1-5; TRBD1 might be the D (6 bases). Germline CDR1 and CDR2: SGHAT and FQDESV (reference sequence). The CDR3 sequence is 15 residues long. Trimming pared 1 base from V and 1 base from J, leaving 8 bases between. DNA for the CDR3: TGTGCCAGCAGCTTAGGAGGGGGAAGCAATCAGCCCCAGCATTTT. Amino acid sequence: CASSLGGGSNQPQHF. The full variable domain, its missing parts supplied by reference TRBV11-1 and TRBJ1-5, is EAEVAQSPRYKITEKSQAVAFWCDPISGHATLYWYRQILGQGPELLVQFQDESVVDDSQLPKDRFSAERLKGVDSTLKIQPAELGDSAMYLCASSLGGGSNQPQHFGDGTRLSIL.